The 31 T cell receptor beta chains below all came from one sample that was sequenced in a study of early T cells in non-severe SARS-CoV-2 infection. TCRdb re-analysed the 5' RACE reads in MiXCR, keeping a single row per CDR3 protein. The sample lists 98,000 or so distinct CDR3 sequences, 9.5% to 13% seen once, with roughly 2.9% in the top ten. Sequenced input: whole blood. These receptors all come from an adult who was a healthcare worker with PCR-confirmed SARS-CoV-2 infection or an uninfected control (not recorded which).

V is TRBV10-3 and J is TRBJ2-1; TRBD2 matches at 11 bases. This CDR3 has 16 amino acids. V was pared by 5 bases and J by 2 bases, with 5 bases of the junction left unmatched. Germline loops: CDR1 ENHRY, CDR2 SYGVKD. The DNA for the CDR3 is TGTGCCATCAGTACGACTAGCGGGGCTACCTACAATGAGCAGTTCTTC. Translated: CAISTTSGATYNEQFF.

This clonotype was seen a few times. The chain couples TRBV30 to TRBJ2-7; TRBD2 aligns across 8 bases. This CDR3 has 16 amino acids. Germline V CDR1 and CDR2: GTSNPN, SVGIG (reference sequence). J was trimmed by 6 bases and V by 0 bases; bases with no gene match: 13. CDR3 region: CAWSVLPQGSGGEQYF. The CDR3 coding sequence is TGTGCCTGGAGTGTCCTCCCTCAGGGGAGCGGGGGCGAGCAGTACTTC.

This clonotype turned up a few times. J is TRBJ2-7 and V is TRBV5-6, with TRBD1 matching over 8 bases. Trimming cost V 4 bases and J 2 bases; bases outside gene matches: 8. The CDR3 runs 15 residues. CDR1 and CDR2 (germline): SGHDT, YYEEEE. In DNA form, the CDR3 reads TGTGCCAGCAGCCTCCCCGGGACAGGTACCTACGAGCAGTACTTC. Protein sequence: CASSLPGTGTYEQYF.

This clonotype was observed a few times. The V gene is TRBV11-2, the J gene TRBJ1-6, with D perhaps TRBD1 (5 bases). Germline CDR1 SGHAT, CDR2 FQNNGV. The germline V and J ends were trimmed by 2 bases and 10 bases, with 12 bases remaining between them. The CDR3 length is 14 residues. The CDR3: CASSLRQRGSPLHF. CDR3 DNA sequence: TGTGCCAGCAGCTTAAGACAGAGGGGCTCACCCCTCCACTTT.

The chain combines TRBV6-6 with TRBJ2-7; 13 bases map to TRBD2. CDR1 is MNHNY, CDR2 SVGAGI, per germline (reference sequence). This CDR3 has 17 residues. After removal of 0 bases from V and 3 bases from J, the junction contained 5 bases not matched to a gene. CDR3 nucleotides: TGTGCCAGCAGTTACTCGGTGGGACTAGCGGGACTCTACGAGCAGTACTTC. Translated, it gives CASSYSVGLAGLYEQYF.

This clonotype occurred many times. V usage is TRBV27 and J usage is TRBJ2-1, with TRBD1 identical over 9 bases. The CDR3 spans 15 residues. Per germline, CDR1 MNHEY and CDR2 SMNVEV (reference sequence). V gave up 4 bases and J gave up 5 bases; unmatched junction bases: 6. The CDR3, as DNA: TGTGCCAGCAGTTACGGGACAGGGATGGACAATGAGCAGTTCTTC. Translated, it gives CASSYGTGMDNEQFF.

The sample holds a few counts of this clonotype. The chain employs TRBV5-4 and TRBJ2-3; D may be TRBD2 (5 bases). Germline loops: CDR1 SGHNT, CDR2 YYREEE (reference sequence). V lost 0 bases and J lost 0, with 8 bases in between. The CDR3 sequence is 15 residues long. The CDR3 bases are TGTGCCAGCAGCTTGGAGCGGACTAGCACAGATACGCAGTATTTT. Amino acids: CASSLERTSTDTQYF.

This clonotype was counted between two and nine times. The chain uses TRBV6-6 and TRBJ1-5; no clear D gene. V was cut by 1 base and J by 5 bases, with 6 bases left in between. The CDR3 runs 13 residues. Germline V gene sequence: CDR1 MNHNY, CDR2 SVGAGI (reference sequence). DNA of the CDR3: TGTGCCAGCAGTTACTATGGGGATCAGCCCCAGCATTTT. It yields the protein CASSYYGDQPQHF.

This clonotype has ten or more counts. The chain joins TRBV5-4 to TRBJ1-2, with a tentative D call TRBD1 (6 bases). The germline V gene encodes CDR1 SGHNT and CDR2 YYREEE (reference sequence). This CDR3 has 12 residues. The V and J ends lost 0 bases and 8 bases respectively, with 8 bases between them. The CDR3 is CASSLEDSGYTF. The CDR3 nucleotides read TGTGCCAGCAGCTTGGAGGACAGCGGCTACACCTTC. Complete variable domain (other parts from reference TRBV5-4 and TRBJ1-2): ETGVTQSPTHLIKTRGQQVTLRCSSQSGHNTVSWYQQALGQGPQFIFQYYREEENGRGNFPPRFSGLQFPNYSSELNVNALELDDSALYLCASSLEDSGYTFGSGTRLTVV.

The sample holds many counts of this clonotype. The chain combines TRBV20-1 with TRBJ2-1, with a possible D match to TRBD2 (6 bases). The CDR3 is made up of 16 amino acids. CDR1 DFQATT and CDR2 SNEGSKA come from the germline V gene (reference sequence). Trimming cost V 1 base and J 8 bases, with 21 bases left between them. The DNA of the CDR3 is TGCAGTGCTAGAGGCTCACTAGCTGCTACCTTGGATGAGCAGTTCTTC. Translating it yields CSARGSLAATLDEQFF.

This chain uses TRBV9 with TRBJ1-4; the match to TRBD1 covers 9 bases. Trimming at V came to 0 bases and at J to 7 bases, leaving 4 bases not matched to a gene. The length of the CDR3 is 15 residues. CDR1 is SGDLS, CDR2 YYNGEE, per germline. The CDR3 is CASSVEETGGEKLFF. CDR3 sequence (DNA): TGTGCCAGCAGCGTAGAAGAGACAGGGGGTGAAAAACTGTTTTTT.

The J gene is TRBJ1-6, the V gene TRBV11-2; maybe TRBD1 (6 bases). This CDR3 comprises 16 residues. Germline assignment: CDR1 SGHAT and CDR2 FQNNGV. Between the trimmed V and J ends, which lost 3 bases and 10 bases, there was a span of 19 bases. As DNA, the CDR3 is TGTGCCAGCAGCTTGGCCCCAGGGGCTCTACAGTCACCCCTCCACTTT. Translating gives CASSLAPGALQSPLHF.

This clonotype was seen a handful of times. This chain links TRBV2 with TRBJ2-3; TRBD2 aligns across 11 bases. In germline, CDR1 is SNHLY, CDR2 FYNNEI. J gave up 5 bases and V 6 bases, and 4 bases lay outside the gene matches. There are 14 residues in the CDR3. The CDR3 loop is CASSGTSGEDTQYF. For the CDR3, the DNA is TGTGCCAGCAGCGGGACTAGCGGAGAAGATACGCAGTATTTT.

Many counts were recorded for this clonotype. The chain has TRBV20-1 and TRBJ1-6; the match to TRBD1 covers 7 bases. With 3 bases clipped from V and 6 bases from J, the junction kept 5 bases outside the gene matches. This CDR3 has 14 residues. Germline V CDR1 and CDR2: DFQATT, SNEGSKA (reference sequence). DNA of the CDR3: TGCAGTGCTAGGACCGGGACAGCTAATTCACCCCTCCACTTT. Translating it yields CSARTGTANSPLHF.

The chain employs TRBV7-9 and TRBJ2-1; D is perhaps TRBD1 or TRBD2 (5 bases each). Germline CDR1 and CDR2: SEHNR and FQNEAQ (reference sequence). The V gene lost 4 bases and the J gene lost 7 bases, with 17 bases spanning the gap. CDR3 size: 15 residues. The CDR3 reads CASSSPGRKGNEQFF. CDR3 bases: TGTGCCAGCAGCTCTCCGGGACGGAAAGGGAATGAGCAGTTCTTC.

CDR3 sequence (DNA): TGTGCCAGCTCGTATTATCCAGGACTAGCGGGAGGGCCCTCCTACGAGCAGTACTTC. It specifies CASSYYPGLAGGPSYEQYF. The V gene is TRBV18, the J gene TRBJ2-7; 15 positions match TRBD2. This CDR3 region has 19 residues. Germline V CDR1 and CDR2: KGHSH, LQKENI. V shed 6 bases, J shed 0 bases, and the junction held 12 bases outside the gene matches.

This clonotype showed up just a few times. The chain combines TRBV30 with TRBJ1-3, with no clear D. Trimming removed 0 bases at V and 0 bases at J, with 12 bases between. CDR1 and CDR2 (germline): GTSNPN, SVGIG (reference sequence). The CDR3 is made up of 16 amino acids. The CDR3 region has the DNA TGTGCCTGGAGTGTATCTGGGTCTCTCTCTGGAAACACCATATATTTT. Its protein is CAWSVSGSLSGNTIYF.

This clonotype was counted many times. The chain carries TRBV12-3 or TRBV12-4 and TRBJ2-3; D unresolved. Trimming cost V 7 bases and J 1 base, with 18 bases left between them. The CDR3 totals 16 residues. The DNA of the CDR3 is TGTGCCAGCACCCCGTCAGCCCGGCGTGGCACAGATACGCAGTATTTT. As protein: CASTPSARRGTDTQYF.

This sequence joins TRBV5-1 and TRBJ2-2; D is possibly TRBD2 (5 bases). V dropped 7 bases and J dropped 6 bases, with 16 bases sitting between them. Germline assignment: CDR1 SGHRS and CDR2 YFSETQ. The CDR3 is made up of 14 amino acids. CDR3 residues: CASQPGSAAGELFF. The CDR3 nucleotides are TGCGCCAGCCAACCGGGAAGCGCTGCCGGGGAGCTGTTTTTT. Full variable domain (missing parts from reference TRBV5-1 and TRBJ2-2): KAGVTQTPRYLIKTRGQQVTLSCSPISGHRSVSWYQQTPGQGLQFLFEYFSETQRNKGNFPGRFSGRQFSNSRSEMNVSTLELGDSALYLCASQPGSAAGELFFGEGSRLTVL.

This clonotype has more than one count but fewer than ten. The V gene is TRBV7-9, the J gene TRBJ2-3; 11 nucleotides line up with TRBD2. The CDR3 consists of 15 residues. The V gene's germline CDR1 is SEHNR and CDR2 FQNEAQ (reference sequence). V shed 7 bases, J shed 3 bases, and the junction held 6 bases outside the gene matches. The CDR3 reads CASNQGLADTDTQYF. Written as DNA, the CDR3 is TGTGCCAGCAACCAGGGACTAGCGGATACAGATACGCAGTATTTT. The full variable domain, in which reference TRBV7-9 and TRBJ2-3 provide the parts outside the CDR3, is DTGVSQNPRHKITKRGQNVTFRCDPISEHNRLYWYRQTLGQGPEFLTYFQNEAQLEKSRLLSDRFSAERPKGSFSTLEIQRTEQGDSAMYLCASNQGLADTDTQYFGPGTRLTVL.

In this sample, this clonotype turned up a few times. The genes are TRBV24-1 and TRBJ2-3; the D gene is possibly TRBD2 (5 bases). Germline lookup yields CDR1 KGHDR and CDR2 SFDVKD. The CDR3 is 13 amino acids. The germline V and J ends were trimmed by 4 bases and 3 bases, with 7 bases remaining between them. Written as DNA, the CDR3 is TGTGCCACCAGTGACCAGCGGACAGATACGCAGTATTTT. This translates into CATSDQRTDTQYF.

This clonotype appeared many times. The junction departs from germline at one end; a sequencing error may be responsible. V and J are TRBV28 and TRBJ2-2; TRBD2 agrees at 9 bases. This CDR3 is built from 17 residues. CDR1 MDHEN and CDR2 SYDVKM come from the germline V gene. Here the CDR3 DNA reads TGTGCCAGCAGTTCCCCCCGGGATAGCGGGGGCTACGGGGAGCTATTTTTT. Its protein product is CASSSPRDSGGYGELFF.

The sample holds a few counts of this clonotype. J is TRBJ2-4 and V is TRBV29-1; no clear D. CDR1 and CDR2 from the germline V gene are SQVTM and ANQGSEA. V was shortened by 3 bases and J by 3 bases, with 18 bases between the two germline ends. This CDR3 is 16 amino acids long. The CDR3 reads CSVEGKRTYDKNIQYF. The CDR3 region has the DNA TGCAGCGTTGAGGGAAAAAGGACCTACGACAAAAACATTCAGTACTTC.

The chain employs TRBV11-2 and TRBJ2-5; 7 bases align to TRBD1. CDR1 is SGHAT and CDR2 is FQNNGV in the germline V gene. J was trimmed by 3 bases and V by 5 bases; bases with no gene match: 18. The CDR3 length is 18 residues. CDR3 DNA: TGTGCCAGCAGCCCCAGACAGGTATCCGGGACAGTAGAAGAGACCCAGTACTTC. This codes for CASSPRQVSGTVEETQYF.

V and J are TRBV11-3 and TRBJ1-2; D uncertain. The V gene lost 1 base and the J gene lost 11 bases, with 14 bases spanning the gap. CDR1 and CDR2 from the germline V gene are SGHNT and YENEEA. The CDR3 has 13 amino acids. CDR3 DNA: TGTGCCAGCAGCTTAGGTCGACGCGAAATGTACACCTTC. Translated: CASSLGRREMYTF.

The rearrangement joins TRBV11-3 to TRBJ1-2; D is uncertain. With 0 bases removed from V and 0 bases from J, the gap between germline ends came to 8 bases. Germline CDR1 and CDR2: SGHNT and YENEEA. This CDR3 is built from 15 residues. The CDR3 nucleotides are TGTGCCAGCAGCTTAGAGGCGGCAACTAACTATGGCTACACCTTC. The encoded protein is CASSLEAATNYGYTF.

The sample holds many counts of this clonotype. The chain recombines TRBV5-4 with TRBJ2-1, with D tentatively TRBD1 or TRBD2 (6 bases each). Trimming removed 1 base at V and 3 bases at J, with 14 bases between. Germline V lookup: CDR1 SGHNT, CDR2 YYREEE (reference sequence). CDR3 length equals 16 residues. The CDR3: CASSLPGRGLYNEQFF. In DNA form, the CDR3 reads TGTGCCAGCAGCTTGCCGGGCAGGGGACTCTACAATGAGCAGTTCTTC.

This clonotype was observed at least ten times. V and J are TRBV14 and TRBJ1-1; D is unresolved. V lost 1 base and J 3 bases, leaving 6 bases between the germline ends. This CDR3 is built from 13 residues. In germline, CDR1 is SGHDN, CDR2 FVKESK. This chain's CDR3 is CASSQGVYTEAFF. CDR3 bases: TGTGCCAGCAGCCAAGGGGTCTACACTGAAGCTTTCTTT. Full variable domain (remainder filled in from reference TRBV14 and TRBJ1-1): EAGVTQFPSHSVIEKGQTVTLRCDPISGHDNLYWYRRVMGKEIKFLLHFVKESKQDESGMPNNRFLAERTGGTYSTLKVQPAELEDSGVYFCASSQGVYTEAFFGQGTRLTVV.

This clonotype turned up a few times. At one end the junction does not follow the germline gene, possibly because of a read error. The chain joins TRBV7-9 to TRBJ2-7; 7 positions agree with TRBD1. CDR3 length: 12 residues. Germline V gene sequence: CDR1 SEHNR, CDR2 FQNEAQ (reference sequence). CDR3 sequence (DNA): TGTGCCACTCGGGACAGCACCTATGAGCAGTACTTC. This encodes CATRDSTYEQYF.

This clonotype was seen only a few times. The CDR3 DNA is TGTGCCAGCAGCTTAGCCCGGGGGGCCTGGGGTAATGAGCAGTTCTTC. Translated, it gives CASSLARGAWGNEQFF. This chain connects TRBV7-2 to TRBJ2-1; D is perhaps TRBD2 (7 bases). V shed 0 bases and J shed 7 bases, with 16 bases lying between them. The CDR3 has 16 amino acids. The V gene's germline CDR1 is SGHTA and CDR2 FQGNSA. Full variable domain (outside the CDR3, taken from reference TRBV7-2 and TRBJ2-1): GAGVSQSPSNKVTEKGKDVELRCDPISGHTALYWYRQSLGQGLEFLIYFQGNSAPDKSGLPSDRFSAERTGGSVSTLTIQRTQQEDSAVYLCASSLARGAWGNEQFFGPGTRLTVL.

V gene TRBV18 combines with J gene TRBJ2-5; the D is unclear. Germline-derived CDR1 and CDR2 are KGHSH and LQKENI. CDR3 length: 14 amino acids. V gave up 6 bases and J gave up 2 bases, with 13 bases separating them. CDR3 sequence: CASSRGPDQETQYF. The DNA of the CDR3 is TGTGCCAGCTCGCGTGGGCCAGATCAAGAGACCCAGTACTTC.